The source of this T cell receptor beta chain is a study of cytomegalovirus exposure and HLA in healthy donors. Comment on this clone: Its antigen is unidentified.

Trimming took 2 bases from V and 6 from J, leaving 8 bases between them. The CDR3 covers 14 residues. The germline V gene encodes CDR1 MNHEY and CDR2 SVGAGI. This PCR relied on a set of 60 Vbeta primers and 13 Jbeta primers. Method: immunoSEQ multiplex PCR; TCRdb's copy keeps in-frame clones and lacks some. This table has around 150,000 clones, roughly 78% appearing once. Study-wide findings and caveats: No immune exposure information besides CMV serostatus was available. The study designated 160 or so TCR beta chains cytomegalovirus-associated. In vitro testing confirmed a few CMV-associated chains as specific for CMV antigens. Researchers left out some V segments, among them TRBV6-2 and TRBV6-3, as indistinguishable.

The V gene is TRBV6-5, the J gene TRBJ1-6, with no clear D. The sequence was obtained from a man in his forties in good health and CMV-seropositive. The sequencing input was PBMCs. Written as DNA, the CDR3 is TGTGCCAGCAGTTACACGGGTATTAATTCACCCCTCCACTTT. Its translation: CASSYTGINSPLHF.